This paragraph covers one T cell receptor beta chain sequence. What it binds is unknown. This specimen comes from a study of human T cells and chemical hapten exposure. Whole-study findings and limits: The presence of alopecia in the donors means their immune response may differ from healthy people's.

The V gene lost 4 bases and the J gene lost 5 bases, with 15 bases spanning the gap. Germline V gene sequence: CDR1 LGHNA, CDR2 YNFKEQ. This CDR3 region has 14 residues. Time point reported: pre-sensitization, week 0. Treatment reported: therapeutic diphenylcyclopropenone sensitization with weekly scalp DPC. Donors, patients with alopecia ranging from 18 to 70 years old and judged suitable for DPC, provided samples. The study used a library that attached unique molecular identifiers to individual cDNA molecules. TCRdb processed the RACE reads anew with MiXCR; each CDR3 protein has one entry. The profile covers approximately 400,000 distinct CDR3 sequences, with less than 6.5% appearing a single time and 2.6% taken by the ten largest.

The TCR comes from a woman aged 45-65 years with alopecia areata. Some clones in this sample may be carry-over from other donors' samples. The chain carries TRBV4-2 and TRBJ2-7; D gene unclear. Material: whole blood, obtained in connection with sensitization to the hapten diphenylcyclopropenone (DPC). The CDR3 here is CASSRTLEAHEQYF. The CDR3, as DNA: TGTGCCAGCAGCCGAACCCTTGAAGCCCACGAGCAGTACTTC.